These 22 T cell receptor beta chains share one sample of origin, sequenced in a study of vaccination effects on CD4 cells after COVID-19. No antigens are known for them. With approximately 10 days of culture completed, CD4+ T cells were isolated. Participants received two doses of either the BNT162b2 or mRNA-1273 vaccine. The repertoire was sequenced with immunoSEQ multiplex PCR; TCRdb's copy has only in-frame clones and lacks some. The sample contains 60,000 to 80,000 clones, around two thirds of which appear only once. The sample in question was CD4+ T cells from PBMCs cultured without peptide, obtained after COVID-19 vaccination. The receptors stem from a human donor who received a COVID-19 vaccine.

The V gene is TRBV27, the J gene TRBJ2-1, with D perhaps matching TRBD2 (5 bases). The V end lost 5 bases, the J end lost 8 bases, and 13 bases lay between the germline ends. The CDR3 has 13 amino acids. Germline CDR1 reads MNHEY; CDR2 reads SMNVEV (reference sequence). The CDR3 DNA reads TGTGCCAGCAGTCCGGTGAGCGGCTATGAGCAGTTCTTC. It yields the protein CASSPVSGYEQFF.

This chain joins TRBV11-2 and TRBJ1-2, with D perhaps matching TRBD1 (5 bases). The CDR3 sequence is 16 residues long. Germline loops: CDR1 SGHAT, CDR2 FQNNGV. With 3 bases removed from V and 8 bases from J, the gap between germline ends came to 22 bases. CDR3 sequence (DNA): TGTGCCAGCAGCTTCGACTGGGGGGAAAGGGTTGGGGGCTACACCTTC. It codes for CASSFDWGERVGGYTF.

The chain recombines TRBV24-1 with TRBJ2-3; 8 bases align to TRBD2. This CDR3 region has 16 residues. J lost 1 base, V lost 4 bases, and 6 bases had no gene match. Germline CDR1 reads KGHDR; CDR2 reads SFDVKD. The CDR3 DNA follows: TGTGCCACCAGTGACCCTACTAGCGGTCGCACAGATACGCAGTATTTT. Protein: CATSDPTSGRTDTQYF.

The gene calls are TRBV6-5 and TRBJ1-5, with D tentatively TRBD1 (6 bases). Trimming removed 8 bases at V and 2 bases at J, with 16 bases between. CDR1 is MNHEY and CDR2 is SVGAGI in the germline V gene. The CDR3 spans 15 residues. The CDR3 region is CASDLQGRGNQPQHF. CDR3 nucleotides: TGTGCCAGCGACTTACAGGGTAGGGGCAATCAGCCCCAGCATTTT.

This rearrangement joins TRBV30 to TRBJ2-3, with unresolved D. There are 13 residues in the CDR3. Trimming stripped 0 bases from V and 6 bases from J, with 10 bases between. Germline-derived CDR1 and CDR2 are GTSNPN and SVGIG (reference sequence). The CDR3 here is CAWSVTSQDTQYF. The CDR3 DNA reads as TGTGCCTGGAGTGTAACCTCTCAGGATACGCAGTATTTT.

The rearrangement links TRBV6-1 to TRBJ1-2; possibly TRBD1 for D (6 bases). The germline V gene encodes CDR1 MNHNS and CDR2 SASEGT. The CDR3 is 15 amino acids. Trimming cost V 1 base and J 4 bases, with 13 bases left between them. CDR3 sequence reads: CASSEGGGLGYGYTF. The CDR3 DNA reads as TGTGCCAGCAGTGAAGGAGGGGGGCTTGGCTATGGCTACACCTTC.

The V call is TRBV28, the J call TRBJ1-5, with a tentative D call TRBD1 (5 bases). The CDR3 totals 14 residues. The V and J ends lost 7 bases and 6 bases respectively, with 16 bases between them. The germline V gene has CDR1 MDHEN and CDR2 SYDVKM. As DNA, the CDR3 is TGTGCCAGCACTCCAACCGGGGGGGTTCAGCCCCAGCATTTT. It codes for CASTPTGGVQPQHF. Filled out from reference TRBV28 and TRBJ1-5, the complete variable domain reads DVKVTQSSRYLVKRTGEKVFLECVQDMDHENMFWYRQDPGLGLRLIYFSYDVKMKEKGDIPEGYSVSREKKERFSLILESASTNQTSMYLCASTPTGGVQPQHFGDGTRLSIL.

The CDR3 is CASSSGAQGTEAFF. CDR3 sequence (DNA): TGTGCCAGCAGCTCCGGGGCCCAGGGAACTGAAGCTTTCTTT. V usage is TRBV11-1 and J usage is TRBJ1-1; a possible D gene is TRBD1 (5 bases). The CDR3 runs to 14 residues. CDR1 SGHAT and CDR2 FQDESV come from the germline V gene (reference sequence). Trimming cost V 4 bases and J 5 bases, with 14 bases left between them.

The CDR3 is CAWSLSSVQPQHF. CDR3 sequence (DNA): TGTGCCTGGAGTTTGTCCTCGGTTCAGCCCCAGCATTTT. This chain links TRBV30 with TRBJ1-5; D is undetermined. Germline V gene lookup returns CDR1 GTSNPN and CDR2 SVGIG (reference sequence). This CDR3 is built from 13 residues. The V end lost 2 bases, the J end lost 6 bases, and 11 bases lay between the germline ends.

The chain uses TRBV21-1 and TRBJ1-1. TRBV21-1 is classified as a pseudogene. The CDR3 extends over 16 amino acids. The CDR3 DNA reads as TGTGCCAGCAGCATACGAGCGCCAATCGCGAACACTGAAGCTTTCTTT. Its protein product is CASSIRAPIANTEAFF.

This clone was observed a few times. This sequence joins TRBV6-1 and TRBJ1-6, with a possible D match to TRBD1 (5 bases). V lost 1 base, J lost 3 bases, and 13 bases lay in between. Germline V gives CDR1 MNHNS, CDR2 SASEGT. The length of the CDR3 is 17 residues. The CDR3 DNA sequence: TGTGCCAGCAGTGAAGTTTTCAGGGCGAGCTATAATTCACCCCTCCACTTT. Amino acids: CASSEVFRASYNSPLHF.

The rearrangement links TRBV5-1 to TRBJ1-5; 7 nucleotides agree with TRBD1. The CDR3 has 15 residues. The V segment lost 0 bases and the J segment 5 bases; nucleotides outside the gene matches: 5. Germline V gene sequence: CDR1 SGHRS, CDR2 YFSETQ. In nucleotides, the CDR3 is TGCGCCAGCAGCTTGGAGGGGGACAGTTATCAGCCCCAGCATTTT. This encodes CASSLEGDSYQPQHF.

This clone was counted a single time. V is TRBV3-1 (or the pseudogene TRBV3-2) and J is TRBJ2-5, with 7 bases identical to TRBD2. CDR1 LGHDT and CDR2 YNNKEL come from the germline V gene (reference sequence). The CDR3 runs 13 residues. The J segment lost 5 bases and the V segment lost 4 bases, leaving 4 bases of the junction unmatched. The CDR3 nucleotides read TGTGCCAGCAGCCTAGCGGGCGCGGAGACCCAGTACTTC. The encoded protein is CASSLAGAETQYF.

The chain links TRBV10-3 to TRBJ1-1, with D possibly being TRBD1 (6 bases). The germline gives CDR1 ENHRY, CDR2 SYGVKD. The V end was cut by 5 bases, the J end by 5 bases, with 15 bases between. The CDR3 is made up of 14 amino acids. The CDR3 sequence: CAISLGGLGTEAFF. CDR3 nucleotides: TGTGCCATCAGTCTTGGGGGCTTAGGAACTGAAGCTTTCTTT.

The J gene is TRBJ2-3, the V gene TRBV27; D not certain. CDR1 and CDR2 from the germline V gene are MNHEY and SMNVEV (reference sequence). CDR3 length: 12 amino acids. V was clipped by 6 bases and J by 6 bases, with 10 bases between them. The CDR3 loop is CASSLSGDTQYF. In DNA, the CDR3 is TGTGCCAGCAGCCTATCCGGGGATACGCAGTATTTT.

The table lists this clone with a few counts. The chain uses TRBV7-8 and TRBJ2-2, with no clear D. Germline CDR1 SGHVS, CDR2 FQNEAQ. This CDR3 region has 15 residues. Trimming took 4 bases from V and 1 from J, leaving 10 bases between them. The CDR3 bases are TGTGCCAGCAGCTCCCGGGTGGGGAACACCGGGGAGCTGTTTTTT. This translates into CASSSRVGNTGELFF.

The rearrangement links TRBV10-3 to TRBJ1-3; D possibly corresponds to TRBD1 (5 bases). Germline V CDR1 and CDR2: ENHRY, SYGVKD. V lost 6 bases and J 4 bases, leaving 10 bases between the germline ends. This CDR3 has 13 amino acids. DNA for the CDR3: TGTGCCATCAGCCCGACAGACGGAAACACCATATATTTT. This gives the protein CAISPTDGNTIYF.

V is TRBV21-1 and J is TRBJ2-1; the DNA was not compared with TRBD1, the D call given in the table. TRBV21-1 is a pseudogene locus. The CDR3 has 16 amino acids. CDR3 nucleotide sequence: TGTGCCAGCAGCCAGCCCCGGGGACAGGGCCTCAATGAGCAGTTCTTC. Its protein product is CASSQPRGQGLNEQFF.

This clone was observed a single time. The V and J genes are TRBV19 and TRBJ1-6; D perhaps matches TRBD1 (6 bases). The CDR3 length is 14 residues. The V gene lost 7 bases and the J gene lost 8 bases, with 15 bases spanning the gap. Germline CDR1 LNHDA, CDR2 SQIVND (reference sequence). CDR3 in amino acids: CASTNREGDSPLHF. Here the CDR3 DNA reads TGTGCCAGTACCAACAGGGAAGGTGATTCACCCCTCCACTTT.

This rearrangement joins TRBV6-6 to TRBJ2-7, with a tentative D call TRBD2 (6 bases). The CDR3 has 14 residues. The ends were cut back, 0 bases at V and 5 bases at J, with 11 bases in the middle. Germline assignment: CDR1 MNHNY and CDR2 SVGAGI (reference sequence). CDR3 bases: TGTGCCAGCAGTTACTCACGGGGGTTGAACGAGCAGTACGTC. Translation gives CASSYSRGLNEQYV.

This clone showed up just once. The V and J genes are TRBV29-1 and TRBJ2-7, with D perhaps TRBD1 or TRBD2 (5 bases each). CDR3 length: 15 amino acids. Germline V gives CDR1 SQVTM, CDR2 ANQGSEA. Trimming took 1 base from V and 1 from J, leaving 14 bases between them. The CDR3 bases are TGCAGCGTTGAAGGGGGACGGGCCCAATCCTACGAGCAGTACGTC. Protein product: CSVEGGRAQSYEQYV.

This clone appeared once. The chain links TRBV30 to TRBJ2-2, with D unresolved. CDR1 is GTSNPN and CDR2 is SVGIG in the germline V gene (reference sequence). V lost 5 bases to trimming and J lost 3 bases, with 13 bases between them. The CDR3 is 14 residues long. CDR3 region: CAWSGSLYTGELFF. Here the CDR3 DNA reads TGTGCCTGGTCTGGCAGCTTGTACACCGGGGAGCTGTTTTTT.